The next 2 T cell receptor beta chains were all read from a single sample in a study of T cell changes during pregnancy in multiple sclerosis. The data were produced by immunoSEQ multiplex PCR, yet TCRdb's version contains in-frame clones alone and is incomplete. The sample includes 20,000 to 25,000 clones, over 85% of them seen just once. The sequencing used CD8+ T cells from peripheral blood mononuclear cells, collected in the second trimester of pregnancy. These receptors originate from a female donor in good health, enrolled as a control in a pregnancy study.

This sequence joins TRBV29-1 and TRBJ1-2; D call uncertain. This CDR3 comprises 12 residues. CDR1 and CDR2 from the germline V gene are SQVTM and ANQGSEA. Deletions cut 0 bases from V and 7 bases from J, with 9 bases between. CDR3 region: CSVEDPGLGYTF. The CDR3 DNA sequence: TGCAGCGTTGAAGATCCAGGACTTGGCTACACCTTC.

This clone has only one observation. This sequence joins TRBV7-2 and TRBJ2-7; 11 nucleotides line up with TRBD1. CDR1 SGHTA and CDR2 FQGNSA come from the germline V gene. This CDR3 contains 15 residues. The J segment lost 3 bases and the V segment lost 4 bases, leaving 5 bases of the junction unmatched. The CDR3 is CASSWGTGGGYEQYF. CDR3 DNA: TGTGCCAGCAGCTGGGGGACAGGGGGTGGCTACGAGCAGTACTTC.